What follows are 5 T cell receptor beta chains derived from one specimen sequenced in a study of human T cells and chemical hapten exposure. Time point here: patch test 1, 2 weeks after DPC sensitization. The treatment denotes: therapeutic diphenylcyclopropenone sensitization with weekly scalp DPC. From the RACE reads, TCRdb called clonotypes with MiXCR, one entry per CDR3 protein. The sample contains 150,000 or so distinct CDR3 sequences, roughly 15% of which appear only once. The input for sequencing was whole blood, taken in connection with sensitization to the hapten diphenylcyclopropenone (DPC). The source is a young woman with alopecia areata. Some clones in this sample may be carry-over from other donors' samples.

The rearrangement joins TRBV4-3 to TRBJ2-7, with D perhaps assigned TRBD1 or TRBD2 (6 bases each). The CDR3 has 13 residues. Germline V CDR1 and CDR2: LGHNA, YSLEER. Trimming took 5 bases from V and 4 from J, leaving 12 bases between them. The CDR3, as DNA: TGCGCCAGCAGCACGGAAGGGGGGTACGAGCAGTACTTC. This gives the protein CASSTEGGYEQYF.

This clonotype was seen more than once but under ten times. The rearrangement joins TRBV6-6 to TRBJ2-7; 10 positions agree with TRBD1. Losses at the gene ends were 2 bases for V and 7 bases for J; bases not matched to a gene: 8. The CDR3 length is 15 residues. In germline, CDR1 is MNHNY, CDR2 SVGAGI (reference sequence). In DNA, the CDR3 is TGTGCCAGCAGTTACGCGAGACAGGGGGCCGGAGAGCAGTACTTC. It specifies CASSYARQGAGEQYF.

V gene TRBV28 combines with J gene TRBJ2-7, with 8 bases matching TRBD2. V was clipped by 6 bases and J by 2 bases; unmatched bases: 9. The CDR3 loop spans 15 amino acids. Looked up from germline, CDR1 is MDHEN and CDR2 is SYDVKM. CDR3 residues: CASRSSGSYPYEQYF. CDR3 nucleotides: TGTGCCAGCAGATCAAGCGGGAGCTACCCCTACGAGCAGTACTTC. The full variable domain, rest sourced from reference TRBV28 and TRBJ2-7, is DVKVTQSSRYLVKRTGEKVFLECVQDMDHENMFWYRQDPGLGLRLIYFSYDVKMKEKGDIPEGYSVSREKKERFSLILESASTNQTSMYLCASRSSGSYPYEQYFGPGTRLTVT.

CDR3 DNA sequence: TGTGCCACCATGGGAGGTCCGAACGAGCAGTACTTC. Its translation: CATMGGPNEQYF. The genes are TRBV6-5 and TRBJ2-7, with D perhaps TRBD2 (6 bases). Between the trimmed V and J ends, which lost 10 bases and 5 bases, there was a span of 15 bases. This CDR3 is 12 amino acids long. CDR1 and CDR2 from the germline V gene are MNHEY and SVGAGI.

This clonotype showed up just once. The chain is built from TRBV7-9 and TRBJ2-1; D not resolved. There are 18 residues in the CDR3. The V end lost 5 bases, the J end lost 0 bases, and 20 bases lay between the germline ends. Germline V gene data show CDR1 as SEHNR and CDR2 as FQNEAQ (reference sequence). CDR3 amino acids: CASSPSVKQPSSYNEQFF. The CDR3 bases are TGTGCCAGCAGCCCGTCCGTGAAGCAGCCTAGCTCCTACAATGAGCAGTTCTTC. Using reference TRBV7-9 and TRBJ2-1 for the parts outside the CDR3, the full variable domain is DTGVSQNPRHKITKRGQNVTFRCDPISEHNRLYWYRQTLGQGPEFLTYFQNEAQLEKSRLLSDRFSAERPKGSFSTLEIQRTEQGDSAMYLCASSPSVKQPSSYNEQFFGPGTRLTVL.